This record covers a single T cell receptor (beta chain). The data belong to a study of identical twins. Germline values: CDR1 SGHKS, CDR2 YYEKEE (reference sequence). The trim removed 4 bases at V and 5 bases at J, leaving 8 bases unmatched. The CDR3 is made up of 15 amino acids. MiXCR, run by TCRdb on the 5' RACE reads, gives a single entry per CDR3 protein. The data hold 240,000 or so distinct CDR3 sequences, with approximately 7% observed a single time. In addition, the sample was reused for a study of yellow fever vaccine responses in identical twins.

This receptor was identified in a woman under 30 in good health. This chain joins TRBV5-5 and TRBJ2-1, with 8 bases that match TRBD2. Sequenced input: memory (CD45RO+) T cells sorted from blood. CDR3 residues: CASSRMSGGNNEQFF. Written as DNA, the CDR3 is TGTGCCAGCAGCCGTATGAGCGGGGGTAACAATGAGCAGTTCTTC.